The 20 T cell receptor beta chains given below trace back to one sample, sequenced in a study of blood T cell repertoires in COVID-19. Assay: immunoSEQ multiplex PCR; the TCRdb copy retains only in-frame clones and omits some. The sample has about 210,000 clones; approximately 78% are singletons. The sample taken for sequencing was peripheral blood. Receptors were obtained from a woman between 35 and 50 years old with acute or convalescent COVID-19.

The chain couples TRBV27 to TRBJ2-7, with 10 bases aligning to TRBD1. The V and J ends lost 6 bases and 5 bases, in that order; junction bases with no gene match: 10. The length of the CDR3 is 15 residues. CDR1 and CDR2 from the germline V gene are MNHEY and SMNVEV (reference sequence). In nucleotides, the CDR3 is TGTGCCAGCAGCCTGAGACAGGGGGCTGGACACGAGCAGTACTTC. This sequence encodes CASSLRQGAGHEQYF.

The CDR3 is CASSQIAGGLNEQFF. CDR3 coding DNA: TGCGCCAGCAGCCAAATAGCGGGGGGACTCAATGAGCAGTTCTTC. The chain uses TRBV5-1 and TRBJ2-1, with TRBD2 matching over 10 bases. V gave up 4 bases and J gave up 6 bases; unmatched junction bases: 7. Germline V gene sequence: CDR1 SGHRS, CDR2 YFSETQ. The length of the CDR3 is 15 residues.

The sample holds a few counts of this clone. The J gene is TRBJ2-1, the V gene TRBV12-3 or TRBV12-4; D unclear. V lost 6 bases to trimming and J lost 13 bases, with 19 bases between them. The CDR3 contains 13 residues. The CDR3 here is CASSPEVGSYQFF. CDR3 nucleotides: TGTGCCAGCAGCCCCGAGGTCGGGTCTTATCAGTTCTTC.

The chain employs TRBV11-2 and TRBJ1-2; D is unresolved. V gave up 4 bases and J gave up 7 bases, with 19 bases separating them. Germline V gene lookup returns CDR1 SGHAT and CDR2 FQNNGV. The CDR3 runs to 15 residues. CDR3 in amino acids: CASSYLVGLGGGYTF. DNA for the CDR3: TGTGCCAGCAGCTATCTGGTCGGGCTTGGAGGTGGCTACACCTTC.

The chain carries TRBV18 and TRBJ1-1, with 10 bases lining up with TRBD1. Germline V gene sequence: CDR1 KGHSH, CDR2 LQKENI. With V trimmed by 6 bases and J by 2 bases, 9 bases remained unmatched. The CDR3 loop spans 16 amino acids. CDR3 coding DNA: TGTGCCAGCTCTCTCCGGGACAGGGGTGGAAACACTGAAGCTTTCTTT. It codes for CASSLRDRGGNTEAFF.

The chain links TRBV3-1 (or the pseudogene TRBV3-2) to TRBJ1-1, with a weak D call TRBD1 (5 bases). Germline V CDR1 and CDR2: LGHDT, YNNKEL (reference sequence). Trimming took 1 base from V and 7 from J, leaving 10 bases between them. The CDR3 has 13 amino acids. This CDR3 is CASSQVPGLEAFF. The CDR3 DNA sequence: TGTGCCAGCAGCCAAGTTCCGGGACTTGAAGCTTTCTTT.

The chain has TRBV6-5 and TRBJ1-1; TRBD1 might be the D (5 bases). This CDR3 contains 12 residues. From germline, CDR1 is MNHEY and CDR2 SVGAGI. Trimming took 4 bases from V and 4 from J, leaving 7 bases between them. The DNA of the CDR3 is TGTGCCAGCAGTTGGGGGGGCACTGAAGCTTTCTTT. Encoded protein: CASSWGGTEAFF.

This CDR3 is CASSAHSGADTQYF. The CDR3 region has the DNA TGTGCCAGCAGTGCCCACTCGGGGGCAGATACGCAGTATTTT. The rearrangement joins TRBV6-6 to TRBJ2-3; D perhaps matches TRBD2 (6 bases). Germline values: CDR1 MNHNY, CDR2 SVGAGI (reference sequence). The CDR3 length is 14 residues. V lost 5 bases to trimming and J lost 4 bases, with 13 bases between them.

This chain links TRBV24-1 with TRBJ2-6; D may be TRBD1 (5 bases). Trimming pared 3 bases from V and 0 bases from J, leaving 11 bases between. CDR3 length equals 17 residues. Germline lookup yields CDR1 KGHDR and CDR2 SFDVKD. In DNA form, the CDR3 reads TGTGCCACCAGTGATATGACAGTAAGCTCTGGGGCCAACGTCCTGACTTTC. Its translation is CATSDMTVSSGANVLTF.

The V call is TRBV19, the J call TRBJ2-3, with 11 nucleotides matching TRBD1. The CDR3 spans 16 residues. With 3 bases clipped from V and 5 bases from J, the junction kept 7 bases outside the gene matches. CDR1 and CDR2 from the germline V gene are LNHDA and SQIVND (reference sequence). The CDR3 spells CASSIKDRGRVDTQYF. Written as DNA, the CDR3 is TGTGCCAGTAGTATTAAGGACAGGGGGCGGGTAGATACGCAGTATTTT.

The chain combines TRBV4-2 with TRBJ2-1; 7 nucleotides align to TRBD2. V was clipped by 0 bases and J by 0 bases; unmatched bases: 2. CDR3 size: 16 residues. CDR1 is LGHNA and CDR2 is YNFKEQ in the germline V gene. The CDR3 protein is CASSQDGGSSYNEQFF. CDR3 sequence (DNA): TGTGCCAGCAGCCAAGACGGGGGGAGCTCCTACAATGAGCAGTTCTTC.

This rearrangement joins TRBV20-1 to TRBJ2-7; 8 positions agree with TRBD2. The length of the CDR3 is 15 residues. After removal of 3 bases from V and 5 bases from J, the junction contained 12 bases not matched to a gene. Germline V CDR1 and CDR2: DFQATT, SNEGSKA (reference sequence). This CDR3 reads CSASLVGGAANEQYF. Written as DNA, the CDR3 is TGCAGTGCTAGTCTGGTCGGGGGGGCCGCTAACGAGCAGTACTTC.

This clone has only a few counts. The chain employs TRBV29-1 and TRBJ2-2, with 9 bases identical to TRBD2. V shed 7 bases, J shed 6 bases, and the junction held 6 bases outside the gene matches. Germline V gives CDR1 SQVTM, CDR2 ANQGSEA. This CDR3 has 13 amino acids. CDR3 amino acids: CSAKREVSGELFF. In DNA, the CDR3 is TGCAGCGCAAAGCGGGAGGTCTCCGGGGAGCTGTTTTTT.

The chain combines TRBV30 with TRBJ1-2; D unclear. Trimming left V 2 bases short and J 2 bases short, with 15 bases between. The germline CDR1 and CDR2 sequences are GTSNPN and SVGIG (reference sequence). The CDR3 has 15 amino acids. DNA of the CDR3: TGTGCCTGGAGTCGACGTGGCAGGTCCAACTATGGCTACACCTTC. This translates into CAWSRRGRSNYGYTF.

The table lists this clone with a few counts. The chain joins TRBV5-6 to TRBJ1-2; 8 nucleotides align to TRBD1. Unmatched junction bases numbered 9, after V lost 4 bases and J lost 4 bases. This CDR3 is 15 amino acids long. Germline CDR1 SGHDT, CDR2 YYEEEE. The CDR3 DNA follows: TGTGCCAGCAGCCCACTAAACGGACAGGGCTATGGCTACACCTTC. Encoded protein: CASSPLNGQGYGYTF.

V gene TRBV29-1 combines with J gene TRBJ1-1; D not resolved. This CDR3 contains 12 residues. Between the trimmed V and J ends, which lost 7 bases and 5 bases, there was a span of 14 bases. In germline, CDR1 is SQVTM, CDR2 ANQGSEA. The CDR3 loop reads CSAPSPRTEAFF. The CDR3 bases are TGCAGCGCCCCGAGCCCCCGGACTGAAGCTTTCTTT.

V is TRBV12-3 or TRBV12-4 and J is TRBJ1-4, with D possibly TRBD1 on 6 matching bases. This CDR3 spans 13 amino acids. The V gene lost 5 bases and the J gene lost 7 bases, with 11 bases spanning the gap. In DNA form, the CDR3 reads TGTGCCAGCAGTACAGGGTCGGGTGAAAAACTGTTTTTT. Translated, it gives CASSTGSGEKLFF.

A word on this clone: At one of its ends the junction is not consistent with the germline gene, which may arise from a read error. The chain employs TRBV6-1 and TRBJ1-5; the D is unclear. This CDR3 has 15 amino acids. Germline V gene sequence: CDR1 MNHNS, CDR2 SASEGT. CDR3 in amino acids: CASISSEGGNRPQHF. CDR3 nucleotide sequence: TGTGCCAGCATCAGTAGCGAGGGAGGCAATCGGCCCCAGCATTTT.

The rearrangement uses TRBV19 and TRBJ1-5; possible D gene TRBD1, 5 bases. V was shortened by 5 bases and J by 1 base, with 12 bases between the two germline ends. CDR1 is LNHDA and CDR2 is SQIVND in the germline V gene (reference sequence). This CDR3 region has 15 residues. The CDR3: CASSLTDGSNQPQHF. In nucleotides, the CDR3 is TGTGCCAGTAGTTTGACAGACGGGAGCAATCAGCCCCAGCATTTT.

The CDR3 nucleotides read TGTGCCAGCATAAACCCCAGCGGGGGAGGAAACACCATATATTTT. Amino acids: CASINPSGGGNTIYF. The chain has TRBV21-1 and TRBJ1-3. TRBV21-1 corresponds to a pseudogene. The CDR3 has 15 amino acids.